Below are 19 T cell receptor beta chains sequenced from a single sample in a study of blood T cell repertoires in COVID-19. Here immunoSEQ multiplex PCR was the method, and the copy in TCRdb shows in-frame clones only, minus some. There are around 180,000 clones in the sample; around 87% occur only once, and around 2.7% lies in the top ten. Sequencing was performed on peripheral blood. The receptors stem from a man aged 35-49 years with active or convalescent COVID-19.

The chain combines TRBV28 with TRBJ1-1; perhaps TRBD1 as D (5 bases). This CDR3 has 11 amino acids. Germline V gene sequence: CDR1 MDHEN, CDR2 SYDVKM. Trimming left V 6 bases short and J 8 bases short, with 10 bases between. Here the CDR3 reads CASSQGLEAFF. The CDR3 DNA is TGTGCCAGCAGCCAGGGTCTCGAAGCTTTCTTT.

There are many counts of this clone. Written as DNA, the CDR3 is TGTGCCAGCAGTTTCCGCGTTCCCACAGATACGCAGTATTTT. This encodes CASSFRVPTDTQYF. The gene calls are TRBV27 and TRBJ2-3; D gene unclear. CDR1 is MNHEY, CDR2 SMNVEV, per germline (reference sequence). CDR3 length: 14 amino acids. V was pared by 3 bases and J by 2 bases, with 9 bases between.

V gene TRBV5-1 combines with J gene TRBJ1-1; 7 positions match TRBD1. This CDR3 region has 15 residues. The ends lost 1 base at V and 3 bases at J; junction bases unmatched: 6. Looked up from germline, CDR1 is SGHRS and CDR2 is YFSETQ. The CDR3 region has the DNA TGCGCCAGCAGCTTGTTTGACAGGGCAGACACTGAAGCTTTCTTT. It translates to CASSLFDRADTEAFF.

The V call is TRBV5-1, the J call TRBJ1-2, with 9 nucleotides matching TRBD1. The CDR3 covers 14 residues. Germline V gene sequence: CDR1 SGHRS, CDR2 YFSETQ. V was clipped by 0 bases and J by 4 bases; unmatched bases: 1. The CDR3 DNA sequence: TGCGCCAGCAGCTTGGCGGACAGGGGCTATGGCTACACCTTC. It translates to CASSLADRGYGYTF. Combining the CDR3 with reference TRBV5-1 and TRBJ1-2 gives the whole variable domain KAGVTQTPRYLIKTRGQQVTLSCSPISGHRSVSWYQQTPGQGLQFLFEYFSETQRNKGNFPGRFSGRQFSNSRSEMNVSTLELGDSALYLCASSLADRGYGYTFGSGTRLTVV.

V and J are TRBV5-1 and TRBJ2-7; 10 nucleotides align to TRBD1. The CDR3 runs 15 residues. Germline V gene sequence: CDR1 SGHRS, CDR2 YFSETQ. Trimming took 0 bases from V and 4 from J; bases not matched to a gene: 4. The DNA of the CDR3 is TGCGCCAGCAGCTTGGCCGGACAGGGGGGGTACGAGCAGTACTTC. This encodes CASSLAGQGGYEQYF.

The CDR3 bases are TGTGCCAGCAGTTCCCACTCCCGACAGTGGGTTGGAGCTTTCTTT. This codes for CASSSHSRQWVGAFF. The chain couples TRBV27 to TRBJ1-1; D is possibly TRBD1 (5 bases). The CDR3 covers 15 residues. V lost 4 bases and J lost 10, with 22 bases in between. The germline CDR1 and CDR2 sequences are MNHEY and SMNVEV (reference sequence).

The chain uses TRBV6-6 and TRBJ1-2, with 10 bases identical to TRBD1. Trimming took 4 bases from V and 1 from J; bases not matched to a gene: 3. Per the germline V gene, CDR1 is MNHNY and CDR2 is SVGAGI (reference sequence). The CDR3 loop spans 15 amino acids. This chain's CDR3 is CASSSGDRGNYGYTF. The DNA of the CDR3 is TGTGCCAGCAGTTCCGGGGACAGGGGTAACTATGGCTACACCTTC.

This sequence joins TRBV19 and TRBJ2-1, with 10 bases lining up with TRBD2. The germline V gene encodes CDR1 LNHDA and CDR2 SQIVND (reference sequence). The CDR3 is made up of 14 amino acids. The V segment lost 9 bases and the J segment 8 bases; nucleotides outside the gene matches: 10. DNA for the CDR3: TGTGCCAGCAAGAGCGGGGGGGCTGTAGATGAGCAGTTCTTC. Amino acid sequence: CASKSGGAVDEQFF.

The J gene is TRBJ2-1, the V gene TRBV25-1; D ambiguous. The germline gives CDR1 MGHDK, CDR2 SYGVNS. V lost 3 bases, J lost 5 bases, and 8 bases lay in between. The CDR3 runs 13 residues. This chain's CDR3 is CASSDAQHNEQFF. The CDR3 coding sequence is TGTGCCAGCAGTGACGCACAGCACAATGAGCAGTTCTTC.

This chain uses TRBV5-4 with TRBJ1-2, with TRBD1 matching over 11 bases. The V gene end was trimmed by 4 bases and the J gene end by 1 base; junction bases not matched to a gene: 6. This CDR3 comprises 16 residues. The germline V gene encodes CDR1 SGHNT and CDR2 YYREEE (reference sequence). CDR3 in amino acids: CASSQDRGRDNYGYTF. The CDR3 DNA reads TGTGCCAGCAGCCAGGACAGGGGGCGAGATAACTATGGCTACACCTTC.

The rearrangement links TRBV5-6 to TRBJ1-2; TRBD1 matches 7 bases. The CDR3 runs to 14 residues. V was pared by 0 bases and J by 6 bases, with 5 bases of the junction left unmatched. Germline V CDR1 and CDR2: SGHDT, YYEEEE. The DNA for the CDR3 is TGTGCCAGCAGCTTGGGACAGGGCGAGGATGGCTACACCTTC. Amino acids: CASSLGQGEDGYTF.

In its sample, this clone was seen a few times. This chain connects TRBV7-2 to TRBJ1-2; 9 bases agree with TRBD1. J lost 8 bases, V lost 5 bases, and 18 bases had no gene match. This CDR3 region has 17 residues. Germline V gene lookup returns CDR1 SGHTA and CDR2 FQGNSA. The CDR3 coding sequence is TGTGCCAGCAGCCTATGGACAGGGGCGCGGGTAGGGGAAGGCTACACCTTC. Translated: CASSLWTGARVGEGYTF.

J is TRBJ2-6 and V is TRBV5-1; possibly TRBD1 for D (5 bases). V was shortened by 4 bases and J by 0 bases, with 14 bases between the two germline ends. This CDR3 has 17 amino acids. The germline V gene encodes CDR1 SGHRS and CDR2 YFSETQ. DNA of the CDR3: TGCGCCAGCAGCCCAGCAAGGGGAAGCTCTGGGGCCAACGTCCTGACTTTC. Translating gives CASSPARGSSGANVLTF.

This clone was counted at least ten times. This chain uses TRBV2 with TRBJ2-5, with 8 bases lining up with TRBD1. The CDR3 totals 14 residues. V trimming: 4 bases; J trimming: 5 bases; junction bases outside the gene matches: 6. Germline loops: CDR1 SNHLY, CDR2 FYNNEI. In DNA form, the CDR3 reads TGTGCCAGCAGTGGGGACAGGTCGACGGAGACCCAGTACTTC. It yields the protein CASSGDRSTETQYF.

This sequence joins TRBV28 and TRBJ1-1; D remains unclear. This CDR3 spans 11 amino acids. Trimming took off 6 bases at V and 4 bases at J, with 6 bases between the two ends. CDR1 is MDHEN and CDR2 is SYDVKM in the germline V gene. The CDR3 region has the DNA TGTGCCAGCAGCCTACCCACTGAAGCTTTCTTT. Translation gives CASSLPTEAFF.

The rearrangement joins TRBV19 to TRBJ1-3; D is perhaps TRBD1 (5 bases). The CDR3 runs 14 residues. The V and J ends lost 6 bases and 0 bases respectively, with 9 bases between them. The germline V gene encodes CDR1 LNHDA and CDR2 SQIVND (reference sequence). As DNA, the CDR3 is TGTGCCAGTAGCGGGGGAATCTCTGGAAACACCATATATTTT. As protein: CASSGGISGNTIYF. The full variable domain, completed using reference TRBV19 and TRBJ1-3, is DGGITQSPKYLFRKEGQNVTLSCEQNLNHDAMYWYRQDPGQGLRLIYYSQIVNDFQKGDIAEGYSVSREKKESFPLTVTSAQKNPTAFYLCASSGGISGNTIYFGEGSWLTVV.

The J gene is TRBJ2-3, the V gene TRBV5-4, with D maybe TRBD1 (6 bases). The CDR3 sequence is 16 residues long. Trimming stripped 3 bases from V and 0 bases from J, with 14 bases between. The germline V gene encodes CDR1 SGHNT and CDR2 YYREEE (reference sequence). The CDR3 loop reads CASSSGPQGSTDTQYF. In DNA form, the CDR3 reads TGTGCCAGCAGCTCGGGCCCGCAGGGGAGCACAGATACGCAGTATTTT.

In this sample, this clone turned up once. V usage is TRBV6-1 and J usage is TRBJ1-2; 9 positions match TRBD1. This CDR3 comprises 14 residues. J was trimmed by 8 bases and V by 1 base; bases with no gene match: 5. Germline CDR1 MNHNS, CDR2 SASEGT. The CDR3 nucleotides read TGTGCCAGCAGTGAAGTGGGACAGGGACGAGGCTACACCTTC. Translating gives CASSEVGQGRGYTF.

The chain employs TRBV2 and TRBJ1-2; the match to TRBD1 covers 8 bases. Trimming removed 6 bases from V and 8 bases from J; junction bases left unmatched: 8. CDR1 and CDR2 from the germline V gene are SNHLY and FYNNEI. The CDR3 is 13 amino acids. The chain's CDR3 is CASSATGEGGYTF. The CDR3 DNA follows: TGTGCCAGCAGCGCGACAGGGGAGGGCGGCTACACCTTC.